This T cell receptor beta chain originates from a study of identical twins (dated by TCRdb to 2015 to 2016). A note on the overall study: To test whether fetal clonotypes persist, this study deep-sequenced TCR alpha and beta repertoires from monozygotic twins, from unrelated adults of various ages, and from cord blood. To rule out contamination, the twin experiments were replicated at different times with different library preparation protocols.

Libraries were built with 5' RACE. The sequencer listed for this sample is Illumina HiSeq 2000. A universal primer binding site was added through template switching, and the final cDNA carried a unique molecular identifier so that TCR cDNA molecules could be counted accurately. Specific primers in the conserved constant-segment region were used to synthesize first-strand cDNA for TCR alpha and beta chains. To control for contamination, each cDNA library was double barcoded with a SMART-Mk sample barcode plus Illumina barcodes. TruSeq adapter sequences along with Illumina sample barcodes were introduced in two successive PCR steps. The Illumina HiSeq platform was used with custom primers to sequence TCR alpha and beta cDNA libraries. The paper's data handling went like this. Unique molecular identifiers were extracted from raw reads with MiGEC, and CDR3 positions were determined with MiXCR. Recombination models were inferred per individual with the repgenHMM and IGoR tools using an EM algorithm. The tcR package in R was used for shared clonotype analysis, with sharing normalized by the product of cloneset sizes. Out-of-frame nonproductive sequences were analyzed to study raw recombination free of thymic and clonal selection effects. Through fastp at Q25 and MiXCR, TCRdb rebuilt clones from the public reads, retaining in-frame beta chains. When rows share a CDR3 protein, they turn into one entry using the most common DNA and genes. Clone size and V and J calls follow TCRdb, not the original study. Within this sample are around 1.7 million distinct CDR3 sequences, with 32% of them counted one time only. Approximately 0.29% of the sample belongs to the ten largest clones.

What the study reported, not specific to this receptor: Compared with coincidental sharing between unrelated individuals, an excess of low generation-probability sequences was observed among out-of-frame TCR alpha sequences shared between twins. Fewer insertions were carried by abundant cord blood beta clonotypes; a weaker similar trend was observed in young adult naive repertoires, while no such trend was observed in memory repertoires. In monozygotic twins, out-of-frame TCR alpha sharing was systematically underestimated by recombination models, although the models agreed with sharing between unrelated individuals. Zero-insertion analyses could be partly confounded by invariant T cells such as MAIT and iNKT, though diverse VJ usage argued against such confounding for most clonotypes. In beta out-of-frame sequences, excess twin sharing was weaker, because having fewer shared sequences lowered the signal-to-noise ratio. Because the same donors could not be followed over many years, the conclusions relied on cross-sectional statistical analysis.

The germline V gene gives CDR1 as SGHRS and CDR2 as YFSETQ. The CDR3 runs 16 amino acids, cysteine and phenylalanine included. Kept here is only the CDR3 DNA, which spans 48 bases and is read in frame from base 1. With respect to this clonotype: It has no known antigen specificity. A junction boundary mismatches the germline segment, possibly from a read error.

Every donor was a healthy Caucasian. The specimen sequenced was cord blood. The chain uses TRBV5-1 and TRBJ2-3; 7 bases in the middle match TRBD2. The sequence derives from a newborn girl in good health. The CDR3 here reads CASSLLLTSAPDTLYF. The sequenced DNA: TGCGCCAGCAGCCTCCTACTAACTAGCGCCCCAGATACGCTGTATTTT.